The clone carrying this TCR beta chain came up many times. Its specificity is not known. This CDR3 is built from 14 residues. Trimming stripped 5 bases from V and 2 bases from J, with 11 bases between. CDR1 and CDR2 from the germline V gene are MGHDK and SYGVNS. Carrying unique molecular identifiers, the cDNA also gained a universal primer site through template switching. Using its own MiXCR run on the 5' RACE reads, TCRdb lists one record per CDR3 protein. The sample carries some 600,000 distinct CDR3 sequences, roughly 7.1% recorded once. This specimen comes from a study of identical twins. Study findings and constraints: For cord blood, abundant beta clonotypes had fewer insertions, unlike memory repertoires, which showed none. Beta out-of-frame twin sharing showed a weaker excess.

The sample was also linked to a second study, of yellow fever vaccine responses in identical twins.

Input material: PBMCs. V gene TRBV25-1 combines with J gene TRBJ2-3, with D possibly being TRBD1 (6 bases). This clonotype was sampled from a woman aged 18-29 years in good health. The CDR3 DNA sequence: TGTGCCAGCAGTTTAACAGGGCCCACAGATACGCAGTATTTT. Translating it yields CASSLTGPTDTQYF.